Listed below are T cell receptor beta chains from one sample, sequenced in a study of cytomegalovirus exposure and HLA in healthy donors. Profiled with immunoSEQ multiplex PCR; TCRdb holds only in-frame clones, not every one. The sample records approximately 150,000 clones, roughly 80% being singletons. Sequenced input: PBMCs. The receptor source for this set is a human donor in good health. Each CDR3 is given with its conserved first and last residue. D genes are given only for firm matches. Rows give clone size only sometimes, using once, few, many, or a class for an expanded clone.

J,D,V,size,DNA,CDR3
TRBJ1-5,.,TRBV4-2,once,TGTGCCAGCAGCCAGGGCAGCCCTCTATATCAGCCCCAGCATTTT,CASSQGSPLYQPQHF
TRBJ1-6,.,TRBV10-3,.,TGTGCCATCGGGGGGAATAATTCACCCCTCCACTTT,CAIGGNNSPLHF
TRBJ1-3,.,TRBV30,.,TGTGCCTGGACTCTAAGGGGATTCTCTGGAAACACCATATATTTT,CAWTLRGFSGNTIYF
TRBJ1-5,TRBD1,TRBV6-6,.,TGTGCCAGCAGTTACATAGGACAGGGGGCGTCTCAGCCCCAGCATTTT,CASSYIGQGASQPQHF
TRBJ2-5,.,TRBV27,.,TGTGCCAGCAGTTTACGGGTAAAAGAGACCCAGTACTTC,CASSLRVKETQYF
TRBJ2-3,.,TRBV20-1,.,TGCAGTGCGGCGGACACAGATACGCAGTATTTT,CSAADTDTQYF
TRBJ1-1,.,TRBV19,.,TGTGCCAGTAGGAGTTCAGGGTTTTACACTGAAGCTTTCTTT,CASRSSGFYTEAFF
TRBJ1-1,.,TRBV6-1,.,TGTGCCAGCAGTGAATTGCGGTCGGGACACCTGAACACTGAAGCTTTCTTT,CASSELRSGHLNTEAFF
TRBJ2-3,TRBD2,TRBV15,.,TGTGCCACCAGCAGGGGGGAGGGTGCCGGCAACTCAGATACGCAGTATTTT,CATSRGEGAGNSDTQYF
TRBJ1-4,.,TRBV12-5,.,TGTGCTAGTGGTTGGGCCAAACAGGGTGGTAATGAAAAACTGTTTTTT,CASGWAKQGGNEKLFF
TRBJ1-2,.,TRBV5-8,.,TGTGCCAGCAGCTCGGGACTTCGACGTGTAGGCTACACCTTC,CASSSGLRRVGYTF
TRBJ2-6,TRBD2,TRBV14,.,TGTGCCAGCAGCCAAGGAAGAGAGCGGGGTCGTTATAGCTCTGGGGCCAACGTCCTGACTTTC,CASSQGRERGRYSSGANVLTF
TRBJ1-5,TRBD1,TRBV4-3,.,TGCGCCAGCAGCCAAGTAAGAGGACAGGGGAATCAGCCCCAGCATTTT,CASSQVRGQGNQPQHF
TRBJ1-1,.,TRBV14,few,TGTGCCAGCAGCCTCTCGACAGCGAACACTGAAGCTTTCTTT,CASSLSTANTEAFF
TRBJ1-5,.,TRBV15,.,TGTGCCACCAGCAGAGAGCGTCAGACTAATCAGCCCCAGCATTTT,CATSRERQTNQPQHF
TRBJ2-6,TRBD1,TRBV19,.,TGTGCCAGCGGGGACAGTTGGGACTCTGGGGCCAACGTCCTGACTTTC,CASGDSWDSGANVLTF